This T cell receptor beta chain is from a study of T-cell reconstitution after alpha-beta-depleted transplantation in children. This clonotype was detected only a few times. Unique molecular identifiers were incorporated into the prepared TCRbeta library. TCRdb re-derived calls from the PCR reads in MiXCR, one entry per CDR3 protein. The table has hundreds of thousands of distinct CDR3 sequences, about 16% seen once. The V end was cut by 3 bases, the J end by 5 bases, with 17 bases between. The CDR3 is 15 residues long. The sequence came from a human donor who donated a stem cell graft to a child with acute lymphoblastic leukemia. The V gene is TRBV12-3 or TRBV12-4, the J gene TRBJ2-7; D gene unclear. Material: PBMCs from the stem cell graft donor, obtained from the stem cell graft. This CDR3 reads CASSFLGSPRNEQYF. The CDR3 DNA reads TGTGCCAGCAGTTTCTTGGGGTCCCCTAGGAACGAGCAGTACTTC.